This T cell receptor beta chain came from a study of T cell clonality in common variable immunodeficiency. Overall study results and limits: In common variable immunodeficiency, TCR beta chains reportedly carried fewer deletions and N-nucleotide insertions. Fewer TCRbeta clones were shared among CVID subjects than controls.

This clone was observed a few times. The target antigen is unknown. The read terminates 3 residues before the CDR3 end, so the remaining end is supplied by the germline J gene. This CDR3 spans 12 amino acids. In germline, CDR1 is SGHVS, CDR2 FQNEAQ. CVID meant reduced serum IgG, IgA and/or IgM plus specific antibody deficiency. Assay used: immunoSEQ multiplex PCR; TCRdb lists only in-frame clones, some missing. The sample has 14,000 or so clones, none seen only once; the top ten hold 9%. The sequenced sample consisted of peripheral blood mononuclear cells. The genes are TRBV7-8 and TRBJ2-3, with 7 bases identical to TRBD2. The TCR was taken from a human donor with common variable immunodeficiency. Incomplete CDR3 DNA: TGTGCCAGCAGCTTAGCGGGGGGGACG. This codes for CASSLAGGT. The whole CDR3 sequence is CASSLAGGTQYF.